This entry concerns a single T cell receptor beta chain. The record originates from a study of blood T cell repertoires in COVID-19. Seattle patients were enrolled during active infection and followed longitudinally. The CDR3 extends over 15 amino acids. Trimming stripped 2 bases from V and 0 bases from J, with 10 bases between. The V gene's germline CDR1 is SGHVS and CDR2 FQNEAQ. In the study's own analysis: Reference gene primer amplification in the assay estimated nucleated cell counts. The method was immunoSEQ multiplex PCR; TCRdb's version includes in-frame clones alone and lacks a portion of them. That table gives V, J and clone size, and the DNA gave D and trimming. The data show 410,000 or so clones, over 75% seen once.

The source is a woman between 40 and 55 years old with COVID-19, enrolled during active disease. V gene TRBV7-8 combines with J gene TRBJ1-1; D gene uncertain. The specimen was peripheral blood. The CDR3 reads CASSLPRGLNTEAFF. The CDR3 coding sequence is TGTGCCAGCAGCTTACCGAGAGGGTTGAACACTGAAGCTTTCTTT.